The source of this T cell receptor beta chain is a study of PD-1 blockade in classical Hodgkin lymphoma. The CDR3 extends over 11 amino acids. In germline, CDR1 is DFQATT, CDR2 SNEGSKA (reference sequence). The repertoire was sequenced with immunoSEQ multiplex PCR; TCRdb's copy has only in-frame clones and lacks some. The table records tens of thousands of clones, approximately 89% of them present only once. All patients experienced relapse after autologous stem cell transplantation, and brentuximab vedotin exposure was variable. Best responses were complete response, partial response or progressive disease.

The sample was peripheral blood mononuclear cells (PBMCs), taken before the second cycle of nivolumab. This chain connects TRBV20-1 to TRBJ2-7; 7 bases align to TRBD1. This receptor was taken from a human donor with classical Hodgkin lymphoma. CDR3 sequence reads: CRGTDRYEQYF. The CDR3 DNA reads as TGCAGAGGGACAGATAGATACGAGCAGTACTTC.